This T cell receptor (beta chain) was sequenced for a study of blood T cell repertoires in COVID-19. On the study more broadly: The origin of the acute and convalescent COVID-19 samples was the United States, Italy and Spain. PBMCs, B-cell-depleted T cells, or T cells provided the cDNA or gDNA that made up the material.

This CDR3 region has 15 residues. V was cut by 4 bases and J by 12 bases, with 24 bases left in between. Per germline, CDR1 LGHDT and CDR2 YNNKEL (reference sequence). Cohort allocation depended upon clinical history that participants reported. Under the authors' procedure: Reference gene primers were amplified, and this amplification served to estimate nucleated cell counts. The method was immunoSEQ multiplex PCR; TCRdb's version includes in-frame clones alone and lacks a portion of them. Clone size and V and J calls were adopted from that table, with D and trimming inferred from the DNA. Of around 250,000 clones listed, approximately 80% are singletons.

This chain joins TRBV3-1 (or the pseudogene TRBV3-2) and TRBJ1-2; D gene unclear. The sequenced sample consisted of PBMCs or T cells enriched from blood (not recorded which). This TCR derives from a man aged 40-50 years who had recovered from COVID-19. The CDR3 DNA is TGTGCCAGCAGCCCCCAAGAAGGCCGATGGACTACCCACACCTTC. Translated, it gives CASSPQEGRWTTHTF.